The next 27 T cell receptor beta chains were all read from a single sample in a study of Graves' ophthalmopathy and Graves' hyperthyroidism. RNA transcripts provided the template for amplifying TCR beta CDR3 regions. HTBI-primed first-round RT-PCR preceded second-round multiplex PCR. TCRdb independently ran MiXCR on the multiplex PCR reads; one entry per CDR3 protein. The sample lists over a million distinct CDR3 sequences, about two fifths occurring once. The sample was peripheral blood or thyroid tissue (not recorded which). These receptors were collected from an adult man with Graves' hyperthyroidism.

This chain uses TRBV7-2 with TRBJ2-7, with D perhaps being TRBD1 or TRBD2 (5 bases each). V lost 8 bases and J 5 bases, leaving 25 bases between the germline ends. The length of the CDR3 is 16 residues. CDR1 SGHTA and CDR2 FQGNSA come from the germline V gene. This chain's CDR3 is CASVARWGRTVDEQYF. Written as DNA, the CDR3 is TGTGCCAGCGTAGCGAGGTGGGGCAGGACTGTCGACGAGCAGTACTTC.

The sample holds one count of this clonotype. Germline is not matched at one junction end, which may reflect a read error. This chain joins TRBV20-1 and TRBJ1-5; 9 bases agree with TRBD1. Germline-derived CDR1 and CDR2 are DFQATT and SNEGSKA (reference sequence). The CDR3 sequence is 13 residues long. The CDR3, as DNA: TGTACTGCTAACCGGGACAGGGTCCAGCCCCAGCATTTT. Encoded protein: CTANRDRVQPQHF.

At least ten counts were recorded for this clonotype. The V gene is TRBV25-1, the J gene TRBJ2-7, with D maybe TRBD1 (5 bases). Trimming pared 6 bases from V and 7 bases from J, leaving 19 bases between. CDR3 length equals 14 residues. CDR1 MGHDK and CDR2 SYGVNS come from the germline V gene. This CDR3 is CASSLWEGVGEQYF. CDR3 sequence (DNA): TGTGCCAGCAGCCTATGGGAAGGGGTAGGTGAGCAGTACTTC.

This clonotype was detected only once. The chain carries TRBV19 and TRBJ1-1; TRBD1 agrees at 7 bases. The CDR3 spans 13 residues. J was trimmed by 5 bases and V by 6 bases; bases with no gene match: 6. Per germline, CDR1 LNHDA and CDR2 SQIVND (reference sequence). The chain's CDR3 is CASSGTVLTEAFF. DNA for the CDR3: TGTGCCAGTAGCGGGACAGTCTTGACTGAAGCTTTCTTT.

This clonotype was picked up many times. CDR3 sequence (DNA): TGCAGTGCTAGAGACGCGCGGGAGTTAAACGGGGAGCTGTTTTTT. Translated: CSARDARELNGELFF. V is TRBV20-1 and J is TRBJ2-2, with 7 positions matching TRBD2. The germline V gene encodes CDR1 DFQATT and CDR2 SNEGSKA (reference sequence). Unmatched junction bases numbered 8, after V lost 0 bases and J lost 7 bases. There are 15 residues in the CDR3.

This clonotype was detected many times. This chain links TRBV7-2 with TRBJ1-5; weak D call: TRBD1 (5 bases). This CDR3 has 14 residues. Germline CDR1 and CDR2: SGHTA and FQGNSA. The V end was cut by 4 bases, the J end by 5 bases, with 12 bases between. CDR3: CASSSSWGDQPQHF. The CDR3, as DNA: TGTGCCAGCAGCTCGTCTTGGGGGGATCAGCCCCAGCATTTT.

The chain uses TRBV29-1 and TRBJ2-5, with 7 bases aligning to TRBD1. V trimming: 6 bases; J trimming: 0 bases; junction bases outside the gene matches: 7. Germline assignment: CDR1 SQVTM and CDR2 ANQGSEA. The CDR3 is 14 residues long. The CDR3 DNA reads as TGCAGCGTCCCGCCGGGACAGCACCAAGAGACCCAGTACTTC. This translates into CSVPPGQHQETQYF.

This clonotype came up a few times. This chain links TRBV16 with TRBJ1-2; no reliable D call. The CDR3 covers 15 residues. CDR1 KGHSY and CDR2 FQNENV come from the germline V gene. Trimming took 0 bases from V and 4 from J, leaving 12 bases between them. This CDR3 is CASSQSRAEIYGYTF. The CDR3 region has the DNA TGTGCCAGCAGCCAATCGAGGGCAGAAATCTATGGCTACACCTTC. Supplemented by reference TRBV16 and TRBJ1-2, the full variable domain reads GEEVAQTPKHLVRGEGQKAKLYCAPIKGHSYVFWYQQVLKNEFKFLISFQNENVFDETGMPKERFSAKCLPNSPCSLEIQATKLEDSAVYFCASSQSRAEIYGYTFGSGTRLTVV.

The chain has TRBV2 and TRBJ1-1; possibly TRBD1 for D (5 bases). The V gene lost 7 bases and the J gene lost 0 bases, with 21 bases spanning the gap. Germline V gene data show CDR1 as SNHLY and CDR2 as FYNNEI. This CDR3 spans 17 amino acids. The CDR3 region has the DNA TGTGCCAGCAACCGAGGGGAGCGTATAGGAATGAACACTGAAGCTTTCTTT. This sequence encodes CASNRGERIGMNTEAFF.

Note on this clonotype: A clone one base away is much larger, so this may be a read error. The CDR3 sequence is CSAKASLQKTQYF. The CDR3 nucleotides are TGCAGTGCAAAGGCTAGCCTGCAAAAGACCCAGTACTTC. The gene calls are TRBV20-1 and TRBJ2-5; TRBD2 might be the D (5 bases). The CDR3 totals 13 residues. V shed 6 bases and J shed 6 bases, with 17 bases lying between them. Looked up from germline, CDR1 is DFQATT and CDR2 is SNEGSKA (reference sequence).

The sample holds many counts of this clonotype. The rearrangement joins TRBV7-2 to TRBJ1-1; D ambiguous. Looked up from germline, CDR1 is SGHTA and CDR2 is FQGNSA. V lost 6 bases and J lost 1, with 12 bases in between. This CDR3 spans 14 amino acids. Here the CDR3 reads CASSFGRTNTEAFF. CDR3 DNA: TGTGCCAGCAGTTTCGGCCGGACGAACACTGAAGCTTTCTTT.

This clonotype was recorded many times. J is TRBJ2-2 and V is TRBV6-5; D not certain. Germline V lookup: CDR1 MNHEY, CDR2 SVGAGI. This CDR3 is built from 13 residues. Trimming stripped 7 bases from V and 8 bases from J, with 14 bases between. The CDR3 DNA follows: TGTGCCAGCACACCCCTCGCGTCTGGGGAGCTGTTTTTT. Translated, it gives CASTPLASGELFF.

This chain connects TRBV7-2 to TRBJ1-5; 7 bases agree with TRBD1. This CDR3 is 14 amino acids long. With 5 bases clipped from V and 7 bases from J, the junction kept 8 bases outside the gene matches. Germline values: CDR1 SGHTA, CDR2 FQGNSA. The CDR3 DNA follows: TGTGCCAGCAGCCCCACTCAGGGGGAACAGCCCCAGCATTTT. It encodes CASSPTQGEQPQHF.

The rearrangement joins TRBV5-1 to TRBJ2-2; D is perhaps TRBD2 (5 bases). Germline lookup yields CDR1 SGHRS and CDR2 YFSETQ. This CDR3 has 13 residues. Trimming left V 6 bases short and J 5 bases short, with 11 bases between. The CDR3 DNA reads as TGCGCCAGCAAGACCGGGGTTACCGGGGAGCTGTTTTTT. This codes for CASKTGVTGELFF.

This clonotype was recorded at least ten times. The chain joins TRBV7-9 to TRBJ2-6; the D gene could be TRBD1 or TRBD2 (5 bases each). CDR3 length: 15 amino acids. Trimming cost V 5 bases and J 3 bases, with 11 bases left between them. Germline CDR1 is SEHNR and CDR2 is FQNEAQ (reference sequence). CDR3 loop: CASSRWDLGANVLTF. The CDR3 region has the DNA TGTGCCAGCAGCCGTTGGGACCTTGGGGCCAACGTCCTGACTTTC.

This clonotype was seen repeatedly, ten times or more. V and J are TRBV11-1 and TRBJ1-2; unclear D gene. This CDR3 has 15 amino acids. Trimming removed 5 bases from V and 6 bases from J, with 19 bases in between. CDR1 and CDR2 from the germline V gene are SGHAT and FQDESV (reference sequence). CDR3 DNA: TGTGCCAGCAGCCCAGCTTGGGCAGGAGCTGATGGCTACACCTTC. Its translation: CASSPAWAGADGYTF.

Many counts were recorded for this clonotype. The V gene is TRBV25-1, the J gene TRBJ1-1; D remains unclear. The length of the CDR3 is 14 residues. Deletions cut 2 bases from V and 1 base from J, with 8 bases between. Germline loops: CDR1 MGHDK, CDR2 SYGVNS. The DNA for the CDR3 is TGTGCCAGCAGTGAAGGGTTGGCGAACACTGAAGCTTTCTTT. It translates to CASSEGLANTEAFF. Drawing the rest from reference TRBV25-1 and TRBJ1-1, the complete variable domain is EADIYQTPRYLVIGTGKKITLECSQTMGHDKMYWYQQDPGMELHLIHYSYGVNSTEKGDLSSESTVSRIRTEHFPLTLESARPSHTSQYLCASSEGLANTEAFFGQGTRLTVV.

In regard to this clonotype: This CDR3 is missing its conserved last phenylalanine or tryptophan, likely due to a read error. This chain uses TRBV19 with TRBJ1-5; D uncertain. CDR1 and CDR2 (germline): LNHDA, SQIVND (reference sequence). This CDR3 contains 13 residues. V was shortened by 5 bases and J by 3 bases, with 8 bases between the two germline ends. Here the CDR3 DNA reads TGTGCCAGTAGTCCCGGCCCCAATCAGCCCCAGCATTAT. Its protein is CASSPGPNQPQHY.

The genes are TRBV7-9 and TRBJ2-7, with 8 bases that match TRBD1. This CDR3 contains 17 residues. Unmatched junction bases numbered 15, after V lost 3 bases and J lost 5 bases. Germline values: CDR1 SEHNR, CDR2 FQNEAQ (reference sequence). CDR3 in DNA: TGTGCCAGCAGCTTGGTGGTATCGGACAGGGCGATTCACGAGCAGTACTTC. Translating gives CASSLVVSDRAIHEQYF.

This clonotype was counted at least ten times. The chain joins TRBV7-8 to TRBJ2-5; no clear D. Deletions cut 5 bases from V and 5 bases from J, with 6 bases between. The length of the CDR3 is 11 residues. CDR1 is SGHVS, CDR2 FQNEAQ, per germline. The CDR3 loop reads CASSQWETQYF. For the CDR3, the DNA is TGTGCCAGCAGCCAATGGGAGACCCAGTACTTC.

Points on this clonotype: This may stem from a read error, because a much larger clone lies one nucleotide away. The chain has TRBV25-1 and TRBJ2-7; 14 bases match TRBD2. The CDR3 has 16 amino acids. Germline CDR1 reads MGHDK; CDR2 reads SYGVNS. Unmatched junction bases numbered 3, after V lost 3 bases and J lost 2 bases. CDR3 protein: CASSEGGLAGAYEQYF. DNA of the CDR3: TGTGCCAGCAGTGAGGGGGGACTAGCGGGAGCCTACGAGCAGTACTTC.

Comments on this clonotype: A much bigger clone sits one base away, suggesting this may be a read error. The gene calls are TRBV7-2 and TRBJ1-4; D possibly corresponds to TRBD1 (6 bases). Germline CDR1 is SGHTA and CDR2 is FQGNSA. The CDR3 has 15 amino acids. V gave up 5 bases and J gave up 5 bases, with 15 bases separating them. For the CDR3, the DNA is TGTGCCAGCAGCCACCCGACAGGCTCCAATGAAAAACTGTTTTTT. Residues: CASSHPTGSNEKLFF.

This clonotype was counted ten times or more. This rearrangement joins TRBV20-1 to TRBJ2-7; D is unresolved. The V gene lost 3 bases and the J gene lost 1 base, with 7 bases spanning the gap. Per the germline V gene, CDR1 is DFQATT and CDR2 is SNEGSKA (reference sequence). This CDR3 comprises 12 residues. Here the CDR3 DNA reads TGCAGTGCTAGCCCCATTTCCTACGAGCAGTACTTC. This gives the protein CSASPISYEQYF.

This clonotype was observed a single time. CDR3 coding DNA: TGTGCCAGCCCAATCGCGACCGGGGAGCTGTTTTTT. Protein sequence: CASPIATGELFF. This sequence joins TRBV18 and TRBJ2-2; D unresolved. Germline V gene lookup returns CDR1 KGHSH and CDR2 LQKENI. CDR3 length equals 12 residues. V was trimmed by 8 bases and J by 5 bases, leaving 9 bases between them.

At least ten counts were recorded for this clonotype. Here the CDR3 reads CATSRSQRSGQETQYF. The CDR3 DNA follows: TGTGCCACCAGCAGATCACAAAGATCGGGCCAAGAGACCCAGTACTTC. The chain links TRBV15 to TRBJ2-5; no clear D gene. Between the trimmed V and J ends, which lost 2 bases and 1 base, there was a span of 14 bases. The CDR3 consists of 16 residues. The germline gives CDR1 LNHNV, CDR2 YYDKDF (reference sequence). Supplemented by reference TRBV15 and TRBJ2-5, the full variable domain reads DAMVIQNPRYQVTQFGKPVTLSCSQTLNHNVMYWYQQKSSQAPKLLFHYYDKDFNNEADTPDNFQSRRPNTSFCFLDIRSPGLGDTAMYLCATSRSQRSGQETQYFGPGTRLLVL.

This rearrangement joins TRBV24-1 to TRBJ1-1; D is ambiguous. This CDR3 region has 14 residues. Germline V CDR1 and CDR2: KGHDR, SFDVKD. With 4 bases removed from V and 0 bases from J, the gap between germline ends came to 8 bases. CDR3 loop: CATSDHRMNTEAFF. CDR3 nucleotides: TGTGCCACCAGTGACCACCGCATGAACACTGAAGCTTTCTTT.

The CDR3 reads CASSLEAGDRETQYF. CDR3 coding DNA: TGTGCCAGCAGCTTAGAAGCGGGAGATAGGGAGACCCAGTACTTC. This chain joins TRBV7-6 and TRBJ2-5, with 8 positions matching TRBD2. Germline V gives CDR1 SGHVS, CDR2 FNYEAQ. The CDR3 is made up of 15 amino acids. V gave up 1 base and J gave up 5 bases; unmatched junction bases: 6. The complete variable domain, with remaining parts taken from reference TRBV7-6 and TRBJ2-5, reads GAGVSQSPRYKVTKRGQDVALRCDPISGHVSLYWYRQALGQGPEFLTYFNYEAQQDKSGLPNDRFSAERPEGSISTLTIQRTEQRDSAMYRCASSLEAGDRETQYFGPGTRLLVL.